The 12 T cell receptor beta chains reported below all come from one sample, sequenced in a study of cytomegalovirus exposure and HLA in healthy donors. Researchers ran the PCR with 60 Vbeta and 13 Jbeta primers. This table comes from immunoSEQ multiplex PCR, and its TCRdb copy is limited to in-frame clones, with some not included. This table holds about 130,000 clones, approximately 17% found once. The sample was PBMCs. The receptors shown here come from a female donor in good health and CMV-seropositive.

This clone was picked up a small number of times. The CDR3 bases are TGTGCCAGCAGCTCCCCGATTGAGGGAACAGATACGCAGTATTTT. Amino acid sequence: CASSSPIEGTDTQYF. The chain has TRBV5-5 and TRBJ2-3, with D tentatively TRBD2 (5 bases). V was shortened by 3 bases and J by 3 bases, with 14 bases between the two germline ends. There are 15 residues in the CDR3. The germline V gene has CDR1 SGHKS and CDR2 YYEKEE (reference sequence).

The chain uses TRBV7-9 and TRBJ1-2; 8 nucleotides agree with TRBD1. The CDR3 totals 14 residues. Trimming cost V 8 bases and J 4 bases; bases outside gene matches: 9. The germline gives CDR1 SEHNR, CDR2 FQNEAQ (reference sequence). CDR3 coding DNA: TGTGCCAGCGGCCTAGGACAGGGATCCTATGGCTACACCTTC. Its translation: CASGLGQGSYGYTF.

The V and J genes are TRBV6-1 and TRBJ1-1; 7 nucleotides agree with TRBD1. V was pared by 6 bases and J by 6 bases, with 10 bases of the junction left unmatched. The germline V gene encodes CDR1 MNHNS and CDR2 SASEGT. This CDR3 comprises 14 residues. The DNA of the CDR3 is TGTGCCAGCAGGATGACAGGGCTACTCGCTGAAGCTTTCTTT. It codes for CASRMTGLLAEAFF.

CDR3 amino acids: CASREQGTGANVLTF. CDR3 bases: TGTGCCAGCAGGGAACAGGGGACTGGGGCCAACGTCCTGACTTTC. The V call is TRBV7-9, the J call TRBJ2-6; 7 bases match TRBD1. Per germline, CDR1 SEHNR and CDR2 FQNEAQ (reference sequence). With V trimmed by 6 bases and J by 2 bases, 4 bases remained unmatched. This CDR3 is 15 amino acids long.

This clone was seen more than once but under ten times. The V gene is TRBV5-1, the J gene TRBJ2-3; the match to TRBD2 covers 10 bases. The CDR3 sequence is 15 residues long. CDR1 and CDR2 from the germline V gene are SGHRS and YFSETQ. After removal of 2 bases from V and 0 bases from J, the junction contained 0 bases not matched to a gene. The CDR3 nucleotides read TGCGCCAGCAGCTTTAGCGGGGGGAGCACAGATACGCAGTATTTT. Protein sequence: CASSFSGGSTDTQYF.

This clone was seen a few times. V gene TRBV28 combines with J gene TRBJ2-7; D might be TRBD1 (5 bases). This CDR3 is built from 14 residues. With 11 bases removed from V and 2 bases from J, the gap between germline ends came to 19 bases. Looked up from germline, CDR1 is MDHEN and CDR2 is SYDVKM. The CDR3 DNA follows: TGTGCCCCCGAAGGGCCAGGGTCAACCTACGAGCAGTACTTC. It codes for CAPEGPGSTYEQYF.

The sample holds a few counts of this clone. The CDR3 bases are TGTGCCAGCAGTTTAGTGACAAATAGCAATCAGCCCCAGCATTTT. Amino acid sequence: CASSLVTNSNQPQHF. This sequence joins TRBV27 and TRBJ1-5; D remains ambiguous. Trimming removed 2 bases at V and 0 bases at J, with 8 bases between. Germline V lookup: CDR1 MNHEY, CDR2 SMNVEV (reference sequence). The CDR3 is made up of 15 amino acids.

This clone was seen a few times. The rearrangement links TRBV28 to TRBJ2-7; 7 nucleotides match TRBD1. The junction had 7 bases not matched to a gene; V was cut back by 10 bases and J by 4 bases. The germline CDR1 and CDR2 sequences are MDHEN and SYDVKM. This CDR3 is 12 amino acids long. CDR3: CAKTGKLYEQYF. The CDR3 DNA reads TGTGCCAAGACAGGGAAGCTGTACGAGCAGTACTTC.

The sample holds a few counts of this clone. This chain uses TRBV10-3 with TRBJ2-3, with D maybe TRBD1 (6 bases). The CDR3 length is 12 residues. V was pared by 9 bases and J by 0 bases, with 7 bases between. Per germline, CDR1 ENHRY and CDR2 SYGVKD. CDR3 sequence reads: CAMRGSTDTQYF. CDR3 sequence (DNA): TGTGCCATGAGGGGGAGCACAGATACGCAGTATTTT.

This clone was detected only a few times. V and J are TRBV7-2 and TRBJ1-3; D perhaps matches TRBD1 (5 bases). The germline V gene encodes CDR1 SGHTA and CDR2 FQGNSA. V was cut by 2 bases and J by 0 bases, with 8 bases left in between. The CDR3 extends over 15 amino acids. The CDR3 region is CASSLQGYSGNTIYF. The CDR3 DNA is TGTGCCAGCAGCTTACAGGGCTACTCTGGAAACACCATATATTTT.

The chain couples TRBV5-1 to TRBJ2-5, with a weak D call TRBD1 (5 bases). V lost 0 bases and J 3 bases, leaving 12 bases between the germline ends. The V gene's germline CDR1 is SGHRS and CDR2 YFSETQ. This CDR3 comprises 15 residues. The CDR3 sequence is CASSLGNAREETQYF. DNA of the CDR3: TGCGCCAGCAGCTTGGGAAATGCCAGGGAAGAGACCCAGTACTTC. Together with reference TRBV5-1 and TRBJ2-5, the CDR3 gives the full variable domain: KAGVTQTPRYLIKTRGQQVTLSCSPISGHRSVSWYQQTPGQGLQFLFEYFSETQRNKGNFPGRFSGRQFSNSRSEMNVSTLELGDSALYLCASSLGNAREETQYFGPGTRLLVL.

The V gene is TRBV2, the J gene TRBJ1-1; TRBD1 matches at 8 bases. Trimming at V came to 6 bases and at J to 0 bases, leaving 6 bases not matched to a gene. The CDR3 sequence is 15 residues long. Germline V CDR1 and CDR2: SNHLY, FYNNEI. The CDR3 DNA is TGTGCCAGCAGGGCTCAGACAGGGGTGAACACTGAAGCTTTCTTT. Translation: CASRAQTGVNTEAFF.